This TCR beta chain was sequenced for a study of CD8+ T cells in alopecia areata. Background on the study: The drug, oral tofacitinib, was given to treated patients at 5 to 10 mg twice daily. Tofacitinib continued for 6 to 18 months and was then withheld for 6 months. Study-wide results and caveats: Persistence during tofacitinib was seen for many expanded lesional clones in scalp and blood.

Treatment here: oral pan-JAK inhibitor, 5-10 mg twice daily. RNA extraction was followed by reverse transcription into cDNA, which acted as the sequencing template. Repertoires were generated with immunoSEQ multiplex PCR, while TCRdb's copy carries only in-frame clones and drops some. The sample lists about 110,000 clones; approximately 54% were seen once. On this clone itself: Its antigen remains unknown.

Per germline, CDR1 MNHEY and CDR2 SVGAGI. There are 15 residues in the CDR3. V dropped 7 bases and J dropped 4 bases, with 20 bases sitting between them. This receptor was identified in a human donor with alopecia areata. The source material was CD8+ T cells sorted from blood, sampled at week 24, from a patient treated with tofacitinib. The J gene is TRBJ2-7, the V gene TRBV6-5; tentative D call: TRBD2 (5 bases). The CDR3 spells CASTQGGEGPYEQYF. The DNA of the CDR3 is TGTGCCAGCACCCAAGGTGGAGAGGGTCCTTACGAGCAGTACTTC.